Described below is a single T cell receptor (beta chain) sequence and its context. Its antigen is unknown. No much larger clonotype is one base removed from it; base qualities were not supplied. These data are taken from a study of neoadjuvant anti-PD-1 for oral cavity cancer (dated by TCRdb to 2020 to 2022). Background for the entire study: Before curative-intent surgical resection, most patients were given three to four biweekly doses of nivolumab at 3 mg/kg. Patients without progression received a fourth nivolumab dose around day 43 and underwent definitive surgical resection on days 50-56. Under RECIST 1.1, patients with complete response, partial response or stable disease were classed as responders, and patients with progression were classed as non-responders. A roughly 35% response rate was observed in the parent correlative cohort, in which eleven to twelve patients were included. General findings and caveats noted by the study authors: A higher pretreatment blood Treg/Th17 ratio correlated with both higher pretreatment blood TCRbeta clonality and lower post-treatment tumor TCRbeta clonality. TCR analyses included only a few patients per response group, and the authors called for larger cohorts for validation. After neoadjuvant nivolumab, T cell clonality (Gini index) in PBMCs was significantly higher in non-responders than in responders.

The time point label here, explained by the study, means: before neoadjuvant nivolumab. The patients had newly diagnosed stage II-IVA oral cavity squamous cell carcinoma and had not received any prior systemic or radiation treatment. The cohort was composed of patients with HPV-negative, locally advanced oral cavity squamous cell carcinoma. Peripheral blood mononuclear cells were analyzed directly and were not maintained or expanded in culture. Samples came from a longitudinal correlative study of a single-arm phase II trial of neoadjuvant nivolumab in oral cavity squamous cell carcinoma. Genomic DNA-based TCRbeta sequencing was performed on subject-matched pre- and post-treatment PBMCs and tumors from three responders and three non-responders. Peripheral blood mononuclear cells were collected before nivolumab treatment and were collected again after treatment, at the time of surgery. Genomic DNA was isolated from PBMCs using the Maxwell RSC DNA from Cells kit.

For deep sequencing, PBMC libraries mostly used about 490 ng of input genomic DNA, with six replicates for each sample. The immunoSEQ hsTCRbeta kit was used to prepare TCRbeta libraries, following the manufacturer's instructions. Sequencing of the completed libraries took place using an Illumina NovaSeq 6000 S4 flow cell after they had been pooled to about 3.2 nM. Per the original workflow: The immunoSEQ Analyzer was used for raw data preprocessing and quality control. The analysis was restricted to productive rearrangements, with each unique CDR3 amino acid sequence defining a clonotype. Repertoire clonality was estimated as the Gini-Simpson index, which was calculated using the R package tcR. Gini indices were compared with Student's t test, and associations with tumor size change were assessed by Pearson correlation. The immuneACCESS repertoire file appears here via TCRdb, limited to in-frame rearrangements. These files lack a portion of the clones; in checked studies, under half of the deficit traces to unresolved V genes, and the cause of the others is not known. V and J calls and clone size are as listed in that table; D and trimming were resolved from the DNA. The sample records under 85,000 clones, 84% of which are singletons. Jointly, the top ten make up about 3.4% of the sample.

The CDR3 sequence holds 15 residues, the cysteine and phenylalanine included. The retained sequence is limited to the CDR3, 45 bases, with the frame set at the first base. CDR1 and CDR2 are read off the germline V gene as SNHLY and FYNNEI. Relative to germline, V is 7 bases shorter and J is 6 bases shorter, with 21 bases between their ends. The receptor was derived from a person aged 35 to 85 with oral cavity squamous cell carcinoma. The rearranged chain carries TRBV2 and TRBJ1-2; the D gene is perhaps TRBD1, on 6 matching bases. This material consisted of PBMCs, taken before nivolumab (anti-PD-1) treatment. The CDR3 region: CASTGGAGGKDGYTF. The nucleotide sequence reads TGTGCCAGCACCGGAGGAGCGGGGGGCAAAGATGGCTACACCTTC. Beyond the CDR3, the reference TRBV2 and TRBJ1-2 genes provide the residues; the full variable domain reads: EPEVTQTPSHQVTQMGQEVILRCVPISNHLYFYWYRQILGQKVEFLVSFYNNEISEKSEIFDDQFSVERPDGSNFTLKIRSTKLEDSAMYFCASTGGAGGKDGYTFGSGTRLTVV.